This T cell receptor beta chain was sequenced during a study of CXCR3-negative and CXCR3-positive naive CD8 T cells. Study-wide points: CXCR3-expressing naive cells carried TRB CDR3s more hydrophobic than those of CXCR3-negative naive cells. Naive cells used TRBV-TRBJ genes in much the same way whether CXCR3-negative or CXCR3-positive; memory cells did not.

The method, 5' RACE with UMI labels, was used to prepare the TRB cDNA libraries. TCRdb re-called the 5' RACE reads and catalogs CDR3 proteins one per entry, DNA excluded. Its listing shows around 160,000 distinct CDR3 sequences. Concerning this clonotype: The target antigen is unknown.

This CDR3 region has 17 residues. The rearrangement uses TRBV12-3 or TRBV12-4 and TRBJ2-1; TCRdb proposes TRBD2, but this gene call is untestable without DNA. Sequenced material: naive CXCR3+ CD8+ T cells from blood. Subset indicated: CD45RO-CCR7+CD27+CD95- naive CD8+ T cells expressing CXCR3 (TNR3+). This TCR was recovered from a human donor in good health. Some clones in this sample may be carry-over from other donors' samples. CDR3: CASSLAAAGGIWNEQFF.